This TCR beta chain was captured by sequencing in a study of blood T cell repertoires in COVID-19. Background on the study: Sources were T cells, B-cell-depleted T cells, or PBMCs; the material itself was cDNA or gDNA.

Germline lookup yields CDR1 MNHEY and CDR2 SVGAGI. With 2 bases clipped from V and 0 bases from J, the junction kept 5 bases outside the gene matches. The CDR3 is 16 residues long. In the source study's methods: Nucleated cell number was recorded as an estimate derived from reference gene primer amplification. Libraries were prepared by immunoSEQ multiplex PCR; TCRdb keeps only in-frame clonotypes and omits some of them. V, J and clone size reflect that table, while D and trimming were determined from the DNA. The table shows over 95,000 clones, with over 75% occurring only once. This chain joins TRBV6-5 and TRBJ2-3; 7 nucleotides line up with TRBD1. Sequences were obtained from peripheral blood. This clonotype was obtained from a woman in her seventies who had recovered from COVID-19. The CDR3 DNA is TGTGCCAGCAGTTACCTAGAGGGGGCGAGCACAGATACGCAGTATTTT. It encodes CASSYLEGASTDTQYF.